This TCR beta chain was profiled in a study of T-cell reconstitution after alpha-beta-depleted transplantation in children. There are many counts of this clonotype. The CDR3 spans 17 residues. Per the germline V gene, CDR1 is ENHRY and CDR2 is SYGVKD. Trimming stripped 4 bases from V and 1 base from J, with 17 bases between. Unique molecular identifiers were used in preparing the TCRbeta library. TCRdb recomputed calls from the PCR reads with MiXCR, one row per CDR3 protein. The sample contains 190,000 or so distinct CDR3 sequences, approximately 6.8% of which appear only once. The sequencing here drew on PBMCs from the stem cell graft donor, taken from the stem cell graft. This chain uses TRBV10-3 with TRBJ2-1, with TRBD1 as a possible D gene (5 bases). The source is a human donor who donated a stem cell graft to a child with Wiskott-Aldrich syndrome. The CDR3 region has the DNA TGTGCCATCAGTGCCACTCGTTCGGCAGGGTCCTACAATGAGCAGTTCTTC. Its protein is CAISATRSAGSYNEQFF.